What follows describes a single TCR beta chain. No antigen is known for it. In the CD4+ fraction, cells were divided into CD45RA+ naive and CD45RA-negative memory subsets. TCRdb's copy holds only in-frame clones and misses some; the assay was immunoSEQ multiplex PCR. The sample records roughly 2.5 million clones, roughly nine tenths being singletons. This sample was included in a study of shared clonotypes between healthy human individuals. The study, taken as a whole, reports: An effect of sequencing depth on clonotype sharing among donors was expected. Non-shared clonotypes displayed generation probabilities falling below those of clonotypes present in all four donors.

Sample: naive CD4+ T cells sorted from blood. The sample's subset: CD45RA+ positively selected. The TCR was taken from a man between 18 and 29 years old in good health.

Written as DNA, the CDR3 is TGTGCCAGCAGTGACACCGGGACCCCTTACGAGCAGTACTTC. It is translated as CASSDTGTPYEQYF. The rearrangement links TRBV6-1 to TRBJ2-7, with D perhaps being TRBD1 or TRBD2 (5 bases each). V lost 3 bases, J lost 4 bases, and 13 bases lay in between. In germline, CDR1 is MNHNS, CDR2 SASEGT. This CDR3 comprises 14 residues.